The T cell receptor (beta chain) described here comes from a study of CD8 T cells in Susac syndrome. After extraction with the RNeasy kit, roughly 0.45 to 1 ug of the RNA was reverse transcribed using random hexamers. TCR beta CDR3 was amplified by immunoSEQ covering 54 Vbeta and 13 Jbeta. TCRdb re-analysed the immunoSEQ multiplex PCR reads in MiXCR, keeping a single row per CDR3 protein. Seen here are 350,000 to 550,000 distinct CDR3 sequences, approximately 85% observed once, and the top ten hold 0.09% to 0.15%. Remarks on this clonotype: Its antigen is currently unknown.

The multiple sclerosis control cohort comprised treatment-naive individuals presenting with stable or active relapsing-remitting disease. Negative isolation was applied to CD8+ and CD4+ T cells, and FACS enrichment was applied to TEMRA cells. Study results and caveats: The study acknowledged a relatively small number of individuals in its TCR sequencing and HLA analysis.

Material: CD8+ T cells from PBMCs. The receptor was derived from a human donor with multiple sclerosis.

The CDR3 DNA is TGTGCCAGCAGCTTAGAGCGCATGGGGGGAGGAGAGACCCAGTACTTC. Amino acids: CASSLERMGGGETQYF. This chain connects TRBV11-2 to TRBJ2-5, with D possibly matching TRBD2 (6 bases). Per the germline V gene, CDR1 is SGHAT and CDR2 is FQNNGV. The CDR3 has 16 residues. The germline V and J ends were trimmed by 0 bases and 4 bases, with 15 bases remaining between them.